One and the same sample provided the 6 T cell receptor beta chains below, sequenced in a study of memory CD4+ T cells and cytomegalovirus serostatus. The sort gate was single viable CD3+CD4+CD8-CD45RO+ cells for memory CD4+ T cells. Profiled with immunoSEQ multiplex PCR; TCRdb holds only in-frame clones, not every one. The table lists 25,000 to 35,000 clones, about 75% of them singletons. The sample consisted of memory CD4+ T cells from blood. These receptors came from an adult in good health and CMV-seronegative. Some clones in this sample may be carry-over from other donors' samples.

The rearrangement uses TRBV5-5 and TRBJ1-3, with 9 bases aligning to TRBD1. Germline V lookup: CDR1 SGHKS, CDR2 YYEKEE (reference sequence). The CDR3 spans 17 residues. V was pared by 4 bases and J by 0 bases, with 8 bases of the junction left unmatched. CDR3 loop: CASSSTGGGSSGNTIYF. CDR3 in DNA: TGTGCCAGCAGCAGCACAGGGGGCGGGAGCTCTGGAAACACCATATATTTT.

The rearrangement joins TRBV4-2 to TRBJ2-5; the match to TRBD2 covers 10 bases. The germline gives CDR1 LGHNA, CDR2 YNFKEQ. The CDR3 totals 16 residues. V lost 4 bases and J lost 2; bases outside the gene matches: 7. CDR3: CASSPLLAGDQETQYF. The CDR3 bases are TGTGCCAGCAGCCCCCTCCTAGCGGGGGATCAAGAGACCCAGTACTTC.

The genes are TRBV7-2 and TRBJ1-2; D uncertain. The V gene's germline CDR1 is SGHTA and CDR2 FQGNSA. The length of the CDR3 is 13 residues. Trimming cost V 5 bases and J 3 bases, with 10 bases left between them. The CDR3 DNA is TGTGCCAGCAGCCCCGGGATGGACTATGGCTACACCTTC. Its protein is CASSPGMDYGYTF.

This clone has more than one count but fewer than ten. The chain employs TRBV6-1 and TRBJ2-5; 11 bases line up with TRBD1. The CDR3 has 15 residues. CDR1 is MNHNS and CDR2 is SASEGT in the germline V gene. Losses at the gene ends were 7 bases for V and 5 bases for J; bases not matched to a gene: 9. CDR3 in DNA: TGTGCCAGCACCTTGGACAGGGGGCGTCGGGAGACCCAGTACTTC. This gives the protein CASTLDRGRRETQYF.

J is TRBJ2-5 and V is TRBV11-3, with no clear D. The length of the CDR3 is 11 residues. Germline V gene data show CDR1 as SGHNT and CDR2 as YENEEA. V lost 2 bases and J 5 bases, leaving 3 bases between the germline ends. CDR3 region: CASSLWETQYF. Written as DNA, the CDR3 is TGTGCCAGCAGCTTATGGGAGACCCAGTACTTC.

The chain recombines TRBV5-1 with TRBJ1-2; D is possibly TRBD1 (5 bases). Germline-derived CDR1 and CDR2 are SGHRS and YFSETQ. CDR3 size: 14 residues. V lost 4 bases, J lost 2 bases, and 12 bases lay in between. This CDR3 is CASSRDARNYGYTF. CDR3 sequence (DNA): TGCGCCAGCAGCAGGGACGCACGCAACTATGGCTACACCTTC.